Sequencing of this TCR beta chain was carried out in a study of blood T cell repertoires in COVID-19 (dated by TCRdb to the early 2020s). At the level of the whole study: Samples from collaborators originated in the United States, Italy and Spain and spanned both the acute and convalescent phases of COVID-19. The prospective study material was composed of cDNA or gDNA derived from T cells, B-cell-depleted T cells, or PBMCs. Subjects who had been exposed to COVID-19, were actively infected with it, or had recovered from it provided the deeply sampled blood TCRbeta repertoires that made up the dataset. A freely available public database, intended as a resource for researchers studying the immune response to SARS-CoV-2, is where the repertoires were released. The samples were drawn from two sources: the first 160 participants of the ongoing ImmuneRACE study, and some 1,300 subjects contributed by 6 global collaborators. Sample metadata almost always included a de-identified subject ID, COVID-19 status, age in years and sex. Where HLA class I and class II types were available, the types were taken from metadata supplied by the sample provider, not from assay-based typing. The paper's findings and limits, for the study overall: How much clinical and demographic metadata was included differed by source and by participant, and the metadata was provided uncurated.

A remark on this clone: The antigen this receptor binds is unknown. The record has no base qualities; no much larger clone is one base away.

Participants in the prospective study were aged 18 to 89 years, lived in more than 20 United States geographic areas, and enrolled through a virtual design. In the prospective study, participants were assigned to cohorts based on the clinical history participants reported in a screening survey and a study questionnaire. Recovered participants in ImmuneRACE Cohort 3 were defined as having two consecutive negative NP/OP PCR tests, clearance from a healthcare professional, or resolution of symptoms. Each participant in the prospective study had whole blood, serum and a nasopharyngeal or oropharyngeal swab collected by mobile phlebotomists. Over a roughly two-month period, participants in the prospective study had the option of providing additional blood draws and questionnaires. Before DNA extraction, blood samples from the prospective study were shipped at room temperature or frozen. TCRbeta CDR3 regions were amplified from genomic DNA by means of the immunoSEQ Assay, a bias-controlled multiplex PCR. The source study handled its data this way. Nucleated cell counts per sample were estimated from amplification of reference gene primers within the assay. To quantify the absolute abundance of each unique TCRbeta CDR3 rearrangement, sequence reads were collapsed and filtered. For each sample, productive Simpson clonality was calculated as the square root of Simpson's diversity index across productive rearrangements. This is the immuneACCESS table as TCRdb keeps it, with only in-frame sequences that have V and J called. A part of the clones is gone; compared with another copy, unresolved V genes explain less than half, and the rest is unexplained. The DNA was the basis for D and trimming; V, J and clone size are from that table. For this sample the table gives 280,000 or so clones, of which approximately 83% were detected only once. More than 2% of the sample is taken by the ten largest.

For this chain, trimming is 2 bases at the V end and 1 base at the J end, and the number of junction bases without a gene match is 4. Per the germline V gene, LGHNA is the CDR1 and YNFKEQ is the CDR2. From the cysteine through the phenylalanine, the CDR3 covers 16 amino acids. Of all the DNA, just the CDR3 is kept, 48 bases in frame from base 1. The clonotype was recovered from a man younger than 40 who had recovered from COVID-19. What was sequenced was PBMCs or T cells enriched from blood (not recorded which). The chain joins TRBV4-2 to TRBJ2-2; 7 bases in the junction line up with TRBD2. The CDR3 region has the sequence CASSQHGGGNTGELFF. The sequenced DNA: TGTGCCAGCAGCCAACATGGCGGGGGGAACACCGGGGAGCTGTTTTTT.